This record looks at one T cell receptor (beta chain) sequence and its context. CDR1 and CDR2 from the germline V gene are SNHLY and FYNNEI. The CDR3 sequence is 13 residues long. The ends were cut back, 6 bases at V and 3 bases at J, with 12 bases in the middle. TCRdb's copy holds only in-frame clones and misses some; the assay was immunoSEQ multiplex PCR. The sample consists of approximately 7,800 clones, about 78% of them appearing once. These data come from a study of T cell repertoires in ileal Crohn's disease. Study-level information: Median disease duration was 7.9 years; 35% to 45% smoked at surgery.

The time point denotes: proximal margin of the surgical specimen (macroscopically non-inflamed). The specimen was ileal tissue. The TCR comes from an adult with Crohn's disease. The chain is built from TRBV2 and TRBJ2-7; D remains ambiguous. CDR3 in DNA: TGTGCCAGCAGCGGAACGGGCCACTACGAGCAGTACTTC. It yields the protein CASSGTGHYEQYF.